A single sample gave rise to the 22 T cell receptor beta chains below, sequenced in a study of T cells in Graves' hyperthyroidism and ophthalmopathy. RNA transcripts yielded amplified TCR beta CDR3 regions. HTBI primers were the set used in a first-round RT-PCR of the TCR CDR3. TCRdb recomputed calls from the multiplex PCR reads with MiXCR, one row per CDR3 protein. Here the sample spans roughly 650,000 distinct CDR3 sequences, 15% to 20% being singletons. What was sequenced was blood. The source is a woman aged 35 to 49 with Graves' ophthalmopathy.

CDR3 DNA sequence: TGCGCCAGCAGCTCGACAGGGGGGGCCAACGTCCTGACTTTC. Translated: CASSSTGGANVLTF. The rearrangement links TRBV5-1 to TRBJ2-6, with TRBD1 identical over 7 bases. The CDR3 has 14 amino acids. Unmatched junction bases numbered 1, after V lost 3 bases and J lost 4 bases. The V gene's germline CDR1 is SGHRS and CDR2 YFSETQ.

This clonotype was recorded a few times. The chain recombines TRBV4-1 with TRBJ2-1; either TRBD1 or TRBD2 may fit D (5 bases each). There are 15 residues in the CDR3. The V gene's germline CDR1 is MGHRA and CDR2 YSYEKL. Trimming shortened V by 1 base and J by 2 bases, and 9 bases separated the two germline ends. CDR3 amino acids: CASSQVGTTYNEQFF. Here the CDR3 DNA reads TGCGCCAGCAGCCAAGTAGGGACCACCTACAATGAGCAGTTCTTC.

This clonotype was found many times. CDR3 region: CSARSGRFTEAFF. The DNA of the CDR3 is TGCAGTGCTAGAAGCGGGCGTTTCACTGAAGCTTTCTTT. V gene TRBV20-1 combines with J gene TRBJ1-1; D is unclear. The CDR3 runs to 13 residues. Germline V gene data show CDR1 as DFQATT and CDR2 as SNEGSKA (reference sequence). V lost 2 bases to trimming and J lost 4 bases, with 11 bases between them.

This clonotype occurred many times. The chain employs TRBV28 and TRBJ2-1; TRBD2 matches at 7 bases. The junction had 5 bases not matched to a gene; V was cut back by 6 bases and J by 0 bases. The CDR3 has 15 amino acids. The germline V gene encodes CDR1 MDHEN and CDR2 SYDVKM. The CDR3 DNA follows: TGTGCCAGCAGGGGGAGCGGGACCTCCTACAATGAGCAGTTCTTC. Translation gives CASRGSGTSYNEQFF.

This clonotype has at least ten counts. The gene calls are TRBV6-1 and TRBJ2-1; no reliable D call. Trimming left V 6 bases short and J 6 bases short, with 24 bases between. This CDR3 has 17 residues. Germline V CDR1 and CDR2: MNHNS, SASEGT. CDR3 DNA: TGTGCCAGCAGCTATGGTGGCTGGGCGTCGCGGACCAATGAGCAGTTCTTC. It specifies CASSYGGWASRTNEQFF.

At least ten counts were recorded for this clonotype. V usage is TRBV7-8 and J usage is TRBJ2-3; D might be TRBD1 (6 bases). The V end lost 1 base, the J end lost 1 base, and 12 bases lay between the germline ends. This CDR3 contains 16 residues. Germline V gene sequence: CDR1 SGHVS, CDR2 FQNEAQ. The DNA for the CDR3 is TGTGCCAGCAGCTTAGACAGGGCCCTACGCACAGATACGCAGTATTTT. This codes for CASSLDRALRTDTQYF.

This clonotype was seen more than once but under ten times. The chain carries TRBV6-1 and TRBJ2-1, with TRBD2 matching over 10 bases. CDR3 length: 15 amino acids. The trim removed 6 bases at V and 5 bases at J, leaving 7 bases unmatched. Germline V lookup: CDR1 MNHNS, CDR2 SASEGT. CDR3 protein: CASSGAGGPHNEQFF. The CDR3 DNA sequence: TGTGCCAGCAGCGGAGCGGGAGGGCCACACAATGAGCAGTTCTTC.

The chain is built from TRBV2 and TRBJ2-6; no clear D. Germline V CDR1 and CDR2: SNHLY, FYNNEI. There are 11 residues in the CDR3. The V end lost 7 bases, the J end lost 4 bases, and 2 bases lay between the germline ends. In DNA form, the CDR3 reads TGTGCCAGCAAAGGGGCCAACGTCCTGACTTTC. Protein product: CASKGANVLTF.

This clonotype was counted ten times or more. This rearrangement joins TRBV6-2 or TRBV6-3 to TRBJ2-5; 11 positions match TRBD2. CDR1 and CDR2 (germline): MNHEY, SVGEGT. The CDR3 is 14 residues long. V trimming: 10 bases; J trimming: 4 bases; junction bases outside the gene matches: 8. The CDR3 DNA is TGTGCCACCCTACGACTAGCGGGAACAGAGACCCAGTACTTC. Translated, it gives CATLRLAGTETQYF.

J is TRBJ2-7 and V is TRBV19, with 7 bases that match TRBD1. V dropped 3 bases and J dropped 0; count of bases not matched to a gene: 5. Germline loops: CDR1 LNHDA, CDR2 SQIVND (reference sequence). The length of the CDR3 is 15 residues. CDR3 residues: CASSIGGQISYEQYF. CDR3 nucleotides: TGTGCCAGTAGTATTGGGGGACAGATCTCCTACGAGCAGTACTTC.

This clonotype was seen many times. The rearrangement uses TRBV10-3 and TRBJ2-5; 9 bases are shared with TRBD1. This CDR3 is 14 amino acids long. From germline, CDR1 is ENHRY and CDR2 SYGVKD. The J segment lost 5 bases and the V segment lost 6 bases, leaving 7 bases of the junction unmatched. The CDR3 loop reads CAISNTGGDETQYF. DNA for the CDR3: TGTGCCATCAGCAATACAGGGGGCGACGAGACCCAGTACTTC.

This clonotype was found many times. The chain combines TRBV28 with TRBJ2-7; D is unclear. This CDR3 region has 12 residues. Trimming pared 3 bases from V and 6 bases from J, leaving 9 bases between. Looked up from germline, CDR1 is MDHEN and CDR2 is SYDVKM. This CDR3 reads CASSFLRAEQYF. CDR3 nucleotides: TGTGCCAGCAGTTTTTTGAGAGCCGAGCAGTACTTC.

The CDR3 is CASIQGVSNEKLFF. The CDR3 region has the DNA TGTGCCAGCATTCAGGGGGTGTCTAATGAAAAACTGTTTTTT. The chain employs TRBV28 and TRBJ1-4, with 7 bases lining up with TRBD1. Losses at the gene ends were 7 bases for V and 3 bases for J; bases not matched to a gene: 5. The CDR3 loop spans 14 amino acids. From germline, CDR1 is MDHEN and CDR2 SYDVKM.

This clonotype was recorded many times. V is TRBV2 and J is TRBJ2-7; D ambiguous. Germline values: CDR1 SNHLY, CDR2 FYNNEI. This CDR3 has 13 residues. Trimming pared 0 bases from V and 4 bases from J, leaving 7 bases between. CDR3: CASSEARSYEQYF. CDR3 bases: TGTGCCAGCAGTGAAGCGCGGTCTTACGAGCAGTACTTC.

This sequence joins TRBV30 and TRBJ2-5; 7 nucleotides align to TRBD1. Unmatched junction bases numbered 2, after V lost 0 bases and J lost 1 base. Germline V gene sequence: CDR1 GTSNPN, CDR2 SVGIG (reference sequence). The CDR3 extends over 14 amino acids. The CDR3, as DNA: TGTGCCTGGAGTGTACGGGACAGCCAAGAGACCCAGTACTTC. This translates into CAWSVRDSQETQYF.

This clonotype was recorded many times. The rearrangement links TRBV28 to TRBJ2-1, with D maybe TRBD2 (6 bases). The CDR3 length is 13 residues. Germline V lookup: CDR1 MDHEN, CDR2 SYDVKM. V dropped 6 bases and J dropped 14 bases, with 20 bases sitting between them. The CDR3 loop is CASSLGPSVAKFF. Written as DNA, the CDR3 is TGTGCCAGCAGCCTGGGACCTAGCGTGGCTAAGTTCTTC.

This clonotype was seen ten or more times. The CDR3 DNA reads as TGTGCCACCACAAGGGGACCCAACACAGATACGCAGTATTTT. This translates into CATTRGPNTDTQYF. This chain links TRBV28 with TRBJ2-3; TRBD1 or TRBD2 may be the D gene (5 bases each). This CDR3 comprises 14 residues. In germline, CDR1 is MDHEN, CDR2 SYDVKM. With 10 bases removed from V and 2 bases from J, the gap between germline ends came to 16 bases.

This clonotype was found many times. The rearrangement uses TRBV6-2 or TRBV6-3 and TRBJ1-1, with 7 bases aligning to TRBD1. Trimming at V came to 5 bases and at J to 1 base, leaving 7 bases not matched to a gene. The CDR3 consists of 15 residues. In germline, CDR1 is MNHEY, CDR2 SVGEGT. The CDR3 DNA sequence: TGTGCCAGCAGTACACCCCACAGGGGGAACACTGAAGCTTTCTTT. This translates into CASSTPHRGNTEAFF.

This clonotype appeared a single time. The chain recombines TRBV2 with TRBJ2-5, with 7 nucleotides matching TRBD1. V lost 0 bases and J lost 4; bases outside the gene matches: 2. The CDR3 is made up of 14 amino acids. CDR1 is SNHLY, CDR2 FYNNEI, per germline. This CDR3 reads CASSEAGGGETQYF. The CDR3 DNA sequence: TGTGCCAGCAGTGAAGCAGGGGGCGGAGAGACCCAGTACTTC.

V usage is TRBV20-1 and J usage is TRBJ1-2; D gene uncertain. The V end lost 3 bases, the J end lost 1 base, and 9 bases lay between the germline ends. The germline CDR1 and CDR2 sequences are DFQATT and SNEGSKA (reference sequence). The CDR3 has 13 residues. The CDR3 DNA is TGCAGTGCTAGGGACCCAGATAACTATGGCTACACCTTC. As protein: CSARDPDNYGYTF.

In its sample, this clonotype was seen a few times. The chain uses TRBV5-1 and TRBJ2-3, with D possibly called TRBD1 or TRBD2 (6 bases each). The CDR3 is 15 residues long. Per germline, CDR1 SGHRS and CDR2 YFSETQ. V shed 3 bases and J shed 3 bases, with 14 bases lying between them. The CDR3 loop is CASSSGATGTDTQYF. The CDR3, as DNA: TGCGCCAGCAGCTCGGGGGCTACGGGGACAGATACGCAGTATTTT.

In its sample, this clonotype was seen a few times. The rearrangement uses TRBV30 and TRBJ2-3, with 14 bases identical to TRBD2. Germline-derived CDR1 and CDR2 are GTSNPN and SVGIG (reference sequence). The CDR3 has 15 amino acids. The trim removed 2 bases at V and 7 bases at J, leaving 5 bases unmatched. The CDR3 sequence is CAWSPGLAGGNTQYF. The CDR3 DNA sequence: TGTGCCTGGAGTCCCGGACTAGCGGGGGGAAATACGCAGTATTTT.